This TCR beta chain was retrieved from a study of post-analysis software for immune sequencing data. Study information: Both relapsing-remitting and secondary progressive multiple sclerosis featured among the disease courses, as did progressive-relapsing multiple sclerosis.

General observations from the study: Patients showed TRBV5-6, TRBV5-1 and TRBV20-1 among five TRBV segments more frequent than in controls.

This CDR3 has 12 residues. With 6 bases clipped from V and 8 bases from J, the junction kept 9 bases outside the gene matches. The V gene's germline CDR1 is DFQATT and CDR2 SNEGSKA (reference sequence). cDNA libraries for TCR beta contained unique molecular identifiers. T cells, 1 to 10 million of them, yielded roughly 0.5 million cDNA molecules. TCRdb fed the PCR reads into MiXCR, producing one record per CDR3 protein. Of roughly 600,000 distinct CDR3 sequences in the sample, about 40% were seen once. Concerning this clonotype itself: Its antigen is not known.

Material: blood. This TCR was sampled from a girl aged 5-17 years with multiple sclerosis. V is TRBV20-1 and J is TRBJ1-1, with TRBD1 matching 7 bases. In DNA form, the CDR3 reads TGCAGTGCCCTATCGACAGGGATAGAAGCTTTCTTT. Translating it yields CSALSTGIEAFF.